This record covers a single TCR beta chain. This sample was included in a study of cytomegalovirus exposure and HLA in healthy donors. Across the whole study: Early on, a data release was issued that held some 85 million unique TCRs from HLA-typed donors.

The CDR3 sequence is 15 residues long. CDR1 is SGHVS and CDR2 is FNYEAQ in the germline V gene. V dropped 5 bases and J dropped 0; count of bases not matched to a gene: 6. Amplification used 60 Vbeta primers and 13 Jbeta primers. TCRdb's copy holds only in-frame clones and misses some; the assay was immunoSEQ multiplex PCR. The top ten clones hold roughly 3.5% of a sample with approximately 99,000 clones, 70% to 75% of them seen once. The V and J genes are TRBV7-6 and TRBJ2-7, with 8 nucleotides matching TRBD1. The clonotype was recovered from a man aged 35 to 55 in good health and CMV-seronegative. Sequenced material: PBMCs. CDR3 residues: CASSPQGGSSYEQYF. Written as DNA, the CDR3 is TGTGCCAGCAGCCCACAGGGGGGTAGCTCCTACGAGCAGTACTTC.